The 5 T cell receptor beta chains below all came from one sample that was sequenced in a study of blood T cell repertoires in COVID-19. Profiling relied on immunoSEQ multiplex PCR, and the TCRdb table lists in-frame clones only, not all of them. Of about 160,000 clones detected, 70% to 90% appear once; the ten largest clones hold more than 0.85%. Material: peripheral blood. The receptors derive from a man in his forties with acute or convalescent COVID-19.

CDR3: CAWSDRVGQPQHF. CDR3 DNA sequence: TGTGCCTGGAGTGACAGGGTGGGTCAGCCCCAGCATTTT. The chain recombines TRBV30 with TRBJ1-5, with D perhaps TRBD1 (6 bases). V was cut by 1 base and J by 6 bases, with 10 bases left in between. Germline CDR1 GTSNPN, CDR2 SVGIG (reference sequence). CDR3 size: 13 residues.

Notes on this clone: Other DNA sequences from this sample encode an identical CDR3 as well. The chain recombines TRBV18 with TRBJ1-1; possibly TRBD1 for D (5 bases). V shed 2 bases and J shed 1 base, with 8 bases lying between them. Per germline, CDR1 KGHSH and CDR2 LQKENI. This CDR3 comprises 14 residues. The CDR3: CASSPRQTNTEAFF. The CDR3 region has the DNA TGTGCCAGCTCACCAAGACAGACGAACACTGAAGCTTTCTTT.

The chain uses TRBV30 and TRBJ1-2, with a weak D call TRBD1 (6 bases). CDR3 length: 14 amino acids. Trimming shortened V by 1 base and J by 8 bases, and 17 bases separated the two germline ends. In germline, CDR1 is GTSNPN, CDR2 SVGIG (reference sequence). The DNA for the CDR3 is TGTGCCTGGAGTGCCGGGACATCGGTTGGGGGCTACACCTTC. Amino acids: CAWSAGTSVGGYTF.

The chain is built from TRBV7-9 and TRBJ2-5; 8 bases align to TRBD2. This CDR3 is built from 14 residues. Per germline, CDR1 SEHNR and CDR2 FQNEAQ (reference sequence). With V trimmed by 2 bases and J by 3 bases, 2 bases remained unmatched. The CDR3 DNA reads TGTGCCAGCAGCTTAATTAGCGGGGAAGAGACCCAGTACTTC. Its translation is CASSLISGEETQYF.

The chain carries TRBV10-2 and TRBJ2-7; D not resolved. V was cut by 3 bases and J by 6 bases, with 12 bases left in between. Germline V CDR1 and CDR2: WSHSY, SAAADI. CDR3 length: 13 residues. The CDR3, as DNA: TGCGCCAGCAGTGACGGGTACCCGGGCGAGCAGTACTTC. It yields the protein CASSDGYPGEQYF.